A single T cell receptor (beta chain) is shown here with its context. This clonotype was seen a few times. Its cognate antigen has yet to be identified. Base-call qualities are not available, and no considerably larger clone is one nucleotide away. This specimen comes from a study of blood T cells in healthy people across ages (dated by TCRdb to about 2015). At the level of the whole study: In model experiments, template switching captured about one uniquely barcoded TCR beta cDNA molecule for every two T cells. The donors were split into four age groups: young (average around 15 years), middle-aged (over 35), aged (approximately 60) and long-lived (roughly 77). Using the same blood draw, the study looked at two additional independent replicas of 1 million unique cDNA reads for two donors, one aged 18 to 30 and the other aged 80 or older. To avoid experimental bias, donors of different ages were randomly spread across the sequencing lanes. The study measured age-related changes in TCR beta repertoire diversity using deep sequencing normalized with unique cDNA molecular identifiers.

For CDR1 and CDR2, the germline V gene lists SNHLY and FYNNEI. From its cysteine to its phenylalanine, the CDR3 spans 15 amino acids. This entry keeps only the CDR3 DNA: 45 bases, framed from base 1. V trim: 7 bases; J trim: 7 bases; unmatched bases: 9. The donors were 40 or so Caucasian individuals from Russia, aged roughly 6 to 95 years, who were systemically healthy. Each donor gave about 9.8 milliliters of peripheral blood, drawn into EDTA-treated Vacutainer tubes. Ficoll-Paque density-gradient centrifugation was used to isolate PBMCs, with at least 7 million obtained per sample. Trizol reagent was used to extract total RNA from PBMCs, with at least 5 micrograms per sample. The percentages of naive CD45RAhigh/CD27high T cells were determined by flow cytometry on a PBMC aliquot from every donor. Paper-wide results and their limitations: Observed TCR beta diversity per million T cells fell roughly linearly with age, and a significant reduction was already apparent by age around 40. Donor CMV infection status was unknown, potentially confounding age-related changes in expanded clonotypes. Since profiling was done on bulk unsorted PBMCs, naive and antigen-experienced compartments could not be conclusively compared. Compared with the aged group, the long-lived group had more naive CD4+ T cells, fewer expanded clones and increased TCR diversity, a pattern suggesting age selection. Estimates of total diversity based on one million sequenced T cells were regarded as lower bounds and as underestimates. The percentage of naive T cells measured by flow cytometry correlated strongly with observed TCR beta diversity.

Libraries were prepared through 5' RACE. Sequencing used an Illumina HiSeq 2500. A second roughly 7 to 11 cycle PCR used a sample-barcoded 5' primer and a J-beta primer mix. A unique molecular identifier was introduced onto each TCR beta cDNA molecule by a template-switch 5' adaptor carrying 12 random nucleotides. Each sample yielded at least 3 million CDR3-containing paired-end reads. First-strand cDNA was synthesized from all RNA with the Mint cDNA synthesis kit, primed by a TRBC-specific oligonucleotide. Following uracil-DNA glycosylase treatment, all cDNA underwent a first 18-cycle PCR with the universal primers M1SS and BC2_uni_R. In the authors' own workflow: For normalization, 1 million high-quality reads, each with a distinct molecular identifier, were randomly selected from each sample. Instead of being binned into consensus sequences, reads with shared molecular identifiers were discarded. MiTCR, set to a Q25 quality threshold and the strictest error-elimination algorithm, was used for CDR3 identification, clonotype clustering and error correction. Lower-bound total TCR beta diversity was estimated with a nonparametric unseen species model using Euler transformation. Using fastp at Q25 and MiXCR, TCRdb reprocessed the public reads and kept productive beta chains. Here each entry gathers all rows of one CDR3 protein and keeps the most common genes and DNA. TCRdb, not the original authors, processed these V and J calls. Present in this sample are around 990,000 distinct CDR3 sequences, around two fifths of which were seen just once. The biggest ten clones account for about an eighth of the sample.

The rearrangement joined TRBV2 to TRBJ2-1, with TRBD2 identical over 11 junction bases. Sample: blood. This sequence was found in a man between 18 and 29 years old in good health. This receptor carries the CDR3 CASTLSGGAGNEQFF. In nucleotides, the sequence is TGTGCCAGCACTCTTAGCGGGGGGGCCGGGAATGAGCAGTTCTTC. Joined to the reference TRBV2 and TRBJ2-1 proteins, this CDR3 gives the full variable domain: EPEVTQTPSHQVTQMGQEVILRCVPISNHLYFYWYRQILGQKVEFLVSFYNNEISEKSEIFDDQFSVERPDGSNFTLKIRSTKLEDSAMYFCASTLSGGAGNEQFFGPGTRLTVL.